A single sample is the source of the 4 T cell receptor beta chains below, sequenced in a study of T-cell memory formation after mild COVID-19 listed by TCRdb under 2021. The method behind the library was 5' RACE. The data were produced on an Illumina NovaSeq 6000. TCRdb reprocessed the public reads (quality trimming at Q25 with fastp, clone calling with MiXCR) and kept in-frame beta chains. A single entry per CDR3 protein holds the most common genes and DNA from its merged rows. Present in this sample are roughly 410,000 distinct CDR3 sequences, approximately 25% of which were seen just once. The ten largest clones capture around 8.8% of the sample. Specimen: PBMCs or a T cell subset sorted from them (not recorded which). Source of these receptors: an adult woman who had mild COVID-19 (a few samples of this study predate the infection). The sample titles of this study are shuffled in the database, so cell type and time point are left out; the donor was told from shared clones.

This clonotype came up a few times. The genes are TRBV18 and TRBJ1-3; the match to TRBD1 covers 8 bases. From germline, CDR1 is KGHSH and CDR2 LQKENI. CDR3 length equals 17 residues. V gave up 3 bases and J gave up 1 base; unmatched junction bases: 8. This CDR3 reads CASSPLGQEISGNTIYF. As DNA, the CDR3 is TGTGCCAGCTCACCCTTGGGACAGGAAATTTCTGGAAACACCATATATTTT.

The chain couples TRBV7-2 to TRBJ1-1; D is ambiguous. Germline loops: CDR1 SGHTA, CDR2 FQGNSA. The V and J ends lost 5 bases and 11 bases respectively, with 15 bases between them. The CDR3 length is 12 residues. The chain's CDR3 is CASSAAALNAFF. CDR3 nucleotides: TGTGCCAGCAGCGCGGCAGCGCTGAATGCTTTCTTT.

The gene calls are TRBV4-1 and TRBJ1-2; 7 nucleotides agree with TRBD1. Unmatched junction bases numbered 2, after V lost 1 base and J lost 0 bases. Germline assignment: CDR1 MGHRA and CDR2 YSYEKL. The CDR3 contains 15 residues. CDR3: CASSQAGGSNYGYTF. The CDR3 DNA is TGCGCCAGCAGCCAAGCAGGGGGTTCTAACTATGGCTACACCTTC.

V is TRBV6-2 or TRBV6-3 and J is TRBJ2-7, with 9 nucleotides matching TRBD2. CDR1 MNHEY and CDR2 SVGEGT come from the germline V gene. This CDR3 comprises 14 residues. The V segment lost 0 bases and the J segment 4 bases; nucleotides outside the gene matches: 1. CDR3 in DNA: TGTGCCAGCAGTTACTCTCTAGCGGGATACGAGCAGTACTTC. It encodes CASSYSLAGYEQYF.